The 23 T cell receptor beta chains presented below share a single source sample, sequenced in a study of blood T cells in healthy people across ages. The second PCR ran roughly 7 to 12 cycles with a sample-barcoded 5' primer and J-beta primers. Via MiXCR, TCRdb re-called the 5' RACE reads, giving one row per CDR3 protein. The table lists 730,000 or so distinct CDR3 sequences, approximately 43% of them singletons. Sequencing used blood. Receptors originate from a woman aged 55-75 years in good health.

Details on this clonotype: One base away lies a much larger clone, so this may be a sequencing read error. The V call is TRBV5-4, the J call TRBJ2-1; D gene uncertain. Germline lookup yields CDR1 SGHNT and CDR2 YYREEE (reference sequence). CDR3 size: 15 residues. For the CDR3, the DNA is TGTGCCAGCAGCTTAGGATGGGCGGATTACAAGGAGCAGTTCTTC. It specifies CASSLGWADYKEQFF. The variable domain in full, with the rest retrieved from reference TRBV5-4 and TRBJ2-1, is ETGVTQSPTHLIKTRGQQVTLRCSSQSGHNTVSWYQQALGQGPQFIFQYYREEENGRGNFPPRFSGLQFPNYSSELNVNALELDDSALYLCASSLGWADYKEQFFGPGTRLTVL.

CDR3 sequence reads: CASSRTGLGVHEQYF. In nucleotides, the CDR3 is TGTGCCAGCAGCCGGACAGGGTTGGGGGTCCACGAGCAGTACTTC. The rearrangement joins TRBV3-1 to TRBJ2-7; TRBD1 aligns across 8 bases. The CDR3 has 15 amino acids. CDR1 LGHDT and CDR2 YNNKEL come from the germline V gene (reference sequence). V shed 4 bases and J 5 bases; nucleotides not matched to a gene: 10.

The rearrangement uses TRBV5-1 and TRBJ2-3, with TRBD1 as a possible D gene (6 bases). Germline V CDR1 and CDR2: SGHRS, YFSETQ. V lost 4 bases to trimming and J lost 5 bases, with 14 bases between them. The CDR3 loop spans 14 amino acids. CDR3 coding DNA: TGCGCCAGCAGCCCCTCCAAGGGGGAAGATACGCAGTATTTT. This translates into CASSPSKGEDTQYF.

A word on this clonotype: Possible read error: a much larger clone is one base away. The chain couples TRBV5-1 to TRBJ2-1, with D possibly TRBD2 on 6 matching bases. The CDR3 contains 20 residues. V was pared by 4 bases and J by 0 bases, with 26 bases between. Per germline, CDR1 SGHRS and CDR2 YFSETQ. The CDR3 reads CASSPAGTPSATSSYNEQFF. CDR3 DNA sequence: TGCGCCAGCAGCCCGGCCGGGACTCCCAGTGCGACCAGCTCCTACAATGAGCAGTTCTTC.

The sample holds a few counts of this clonotype. The CDR3 region has the DNA TGTGCCAGCAGCGTCACCGGGACAGGGGACGAGACCCAGTACTTC. As protein: CASSVTGTGDETQYF. The chain recombines TRBV9 with TRBJ2-5, with 10 bases that match TRBD1. CDR3 size: 15 residues. The V gene's germline CDR1 is SGDLS and CDR2 YYNGEE. V was pared by 2 bases and J by 5 bases, with 6 bases of the junction left unmatched. Variable domain in full (rest from reference TRBV9 and TRBJ2-5): DSGVTQTPKHLITATGQRVTLRCSPRSGDLSVYWYQQSLDQGLQFLIQYYNGEERAKGNILERFSAQQFPDLHSELNLSSLELGDSALYFCASSVTGTGDETQYFGPGTRLLVL.

The chain is built from TRBV12-3 or TRBV12-4 and TRBJ2-3; D might be TRBD1 or TRBD2, each matching 6 bases. This CDR3 is 16 amino acids long. Trimming removed 4 bases from V and 4 bases from J, with 18 bases in between. CDR3 in amino acids: CASSYEQGLGADTQYF. The CDR3 nucleotides are TGTGCCAGCAGTTATGAACAGGGACTCGGGGCAGATACGCAGTATTTT.

This chain links TRBV12-3 or TRBV12-4 with TRBJ1-5, with TRBD1 matching 10 bases. CDR3 length: 18 residues. J was trimmed by 0 bases and V by 2 bases; bases with no gene match: 7. The CDR3 protein is CASSLWWDRGGSNQPQHF. CDR3 DNA sequence: TGTGCCAGCAGTTTATGGTGGGACAGGGGAGGTAGCAATCAGCCCCAGCATTTT.

Concerning this clonotype: A single base separates this from a much larger clone, so it may be a read error. CDR3 coding DNA: TGTGCCAGCAGTTGGGACAGGGAAGAGACCCAGTTCTTC. It specifies CASSWDREETQFF. This chain links TRBV6-6 with TRBJ2-1; 9 bases are shared with TRBD1. V dropped 4 bases and J dropped 13; count of bases not matched to a gene: 8. The CDR3 loop spans 13 amino acids. Germline assignment: CDR1 MNHNY and CDR2 SVGAGI (reference sequence).

The chain joins TRBV18 to TRBJ2-7; TRBD1 aligns across 7 bases. The CDR3 spans 15 residues. V shed 4 bases and J 7 bases; nucleotides not matched to a gene: 13. Germline assignment: CDR1 KGHSH and CDR2 LQKENI. The CDR3 is CASSRTGTEYNEQYF. Written as DNA, the CDR3 is TGTGCCAGCTCACGAACCGGGACAGAGTACAATGAGCAGTACTTC.

The chain joins TRBV2 to TRBJ1-1; TRBD1 agrees at 8 bases. The germline CDR1 and CDR2 sequences are SNHLY and FYNNEI. V lost 6 bases to trimming and J lost 7 bases; unmatched junction nucleotides: 7. There are 13 residues in the CDR3. In DNA, the CDR3 is TGTGCCAGCAGCGCGGGGACAGGAAATGAAGCTTTCTTT. Translation: CASSAGTGNEAFF.

The CDR3 nucleotides are TGCGCCAGCAGCCAAGATGAGGTCCAGGGGGACGAGCAGTACTTC. Amino acid sequence: CASSQDEVQGDEQYF. This sequence joins TRBV4-1 and TRBJ2-5; 7 nucleotides line up with TRBD1. The J call could be wrong; TRBJ2-7 is a better fit for the DNA end. The CDR3 covers 15 residues. Germline CDR1 MGHRA, CDR2 YSYEKL.

The V and J genes are TRBV2 and TRBJ2-4; D possibly matches TRBD1 or TRBD2 (5 bases each). CDR1 and CDR2 from the germline V gene are SNHLY and FYNNEI. This CDR3 has 13 amino acids. Trimming removed 6 bases from V and 8 bases from J, with 14 bases in between. The CDR3 bases are TGTGCCAGCAGGGTTGACTTGGGACACATTCAGTACTTC. This sequence encodes CASRVDLGHIQYF.

In its sample, this clonotype was seen many times. The rearrangement joins TRBV4-2 to TRBJ2-5; 12 bases map to TRBD2. V trimming: 3 bases; J trimming: 13 bases; junction bases outside the gene matches: 6. There are 13 residues in the CDR3. CDR1 and CDR2 (germline): LGHNA, YNFKEQ. The CDR3: CASSQETSGRLYF. The CDR3 DNA reads as TGTGCCAGCAGCCAGGAGACTAGCGGGAGACTGTACTTC.

A remark on this clonotype: Its ends do not fully match the called genes, so a read error is possible. The gene calls are TRBV28 and TRBJ1-4; D unclear. CDR1 is MDHEN and CDR2 is SYDVKM in the germline V gene. This CDR3 has 16 residues. The chain's CDR3 is CASSLWTGTTNEKLFF. CDR3 nucleotides: TGTGCCAGCAGCTTATGGACGGGGACAACTAATGAAAAACTGTTTTTT. The variable domain in full, completed from reference TRBV28 and TRBJ1-4, reads DVKVTQSSRYLVKRTGEKVFLECVQDMDHENMFWYRQDPGLGLRLIYFSYDVKMKEKGDIPEGYSVSREKKERFSLILESASTNQTSMYLCASSLWTGTTNEKLFFGSGTQLSVL.

The chain has TRBV5-1 and TRBJ2-3; 10 bases are a match to TRBD2. The CDR3 runs 16 residues. The junction had 4 bases not matched to a gene; V was cut back by 0 bases and J by 3 bases. Per germline, CDR1 SGHRS and CDR2 YFSETQ. CDR3 sequence: CASSLAVTSGTDTQYF. CDR3 in DNA: TGCGCCAGCAGCTTGGCAGTGACTAGCGGGACAGATACGCAGTATTTT.

This clonotype was seen a few times. The chain is built from TRBV12-3 or TRBV12-4 and TRBJ2-1, with 10 bases identical to TRBD1. The J segment lost 4 bases and the V segment lost 6 bases, leaving 6 bases of the junction unmatched. The CDR3 sequence is 15 residues long. CDR3 sequence (DNA): TGTGCCAGCAGCACCGGGACAGGGGAGTACAATGAGCAGTTCTTC. This codes for CASSTGTGEYNEQFF.

The CDR3 DNA sequence: TGCAGCGTTGGGACTACCACAGATACGCAGTATTTT. This sequence encodes CSVGTTTDTQYF. The chain couples TRBV29-1 to TRBJ2-3; TRBD2 is a possible D gene (6 bases). Germline CDR1 reads SQVTM; CDR2 reads ANQGSEA. The CDR3 covers 12 residues. V was cut by 4 bases and J by 2 bases, with 7 bases left in between.

In DNA, the CDR3 is TGCAGCGTAAAAGACTACGCCGGGTCCTACAATGAGCAGTTCTTC. Protein: CSVKDYAGSYNEQFF. The chain employs TRBV29-1 and TRBJ2-1, with D possibly being TRBD2 (5 bases). V lost 6 bases to trimming and J lost 1 base, with 16 bases between them. The germline V gene has CDR1 SQVTM and CDR2 ANQGSEA. This CDR3 is built from 15 residues.

The V gene is TRBV5-6, the J gene TRBJ2-5; D might be TRBD1 or TRBD2, each matching 5 bases. CDR1 is SGHDT, CDR2 YYEEEE, per germline. The V gene lost 0 bases and the J gene lost 5 bases, with 20 bases spanning the gap. The CDR3 is 17 amino acids. This CDR3 is CASSLGPLTEGEETQYF. The CDR3 DNA is TGTGCCAGCAGCTTGGGCCCTCTGACAGAAGGGGAGGAGACCCAGTACTTC.

The J gene is TRBJ1-1, the V gene TRBV29-1; 10 bases line up with TRBD1. V gave up 6 bases and J gave up 3 bases; unmatched junction bases: 7. This CDR3 has 14 amino acids. The germline V gene has CDR1 SQVTM and CDR2 ANQGSEA. DNA of the CDR3: TGCAGCGTCACGGCCGGGACAGGGGACACTGAAGCTTTCTTT. Its protein product is CSVTAGTGDTEAFF.

The CDR3 DNA reads TGTGCCAGCAGTCAAAGAGAGACCGGGGAGCTGTTTTTT. Its translation: CASSQRETGELFF. This rearrangement joins TRBV7-9 to TRBJ2-2, with D hard to call. This CDR3 spans 13 amino acids. Looked up from germline, CDR1 is SEHNR and CDR2 is FQNEAQ (reference sequence). Trimming took off 6 bases at V and 5 bases at J, with 10 bases between the two ends.

This clonotype has a single count. V usage is TRBV20-1 and J usage is TRBJ2-1; 11 bases agree with TRBD2. With V trimmed by 4 bases and J by 4 bases, 9 bases remained unmatched. The germline gives CDR1 DFQATT, CDR2 SNEGSKA (reference sequence). The CDR3 contains 16 residues. This CDR3 reads CSATLAGGLGYNEQFF. In DNA form, the CDR3 reads TGCAGTGCTACTCTAGCGGGAGGTTTGGGTTACAATGAGCAGTTCTTC.

The chain uses TRBV6-2 or TRBV6-3 and TRBJ1-1; D gene ambiguous. The CDR3 length is 14 residues. From germline, CDR1 is MNHEY and CDR2 SVGEGT. Trimming removed 8 bases at V and 7 bases at J, with 20 bases between. The CDR3 sequence: CASSRRVLSGEAFF. The CDR3 DNA reads TGTGCCAGCTCGCGTCGGGTGTTGTCGGGTGAAGCTTTCTTT.